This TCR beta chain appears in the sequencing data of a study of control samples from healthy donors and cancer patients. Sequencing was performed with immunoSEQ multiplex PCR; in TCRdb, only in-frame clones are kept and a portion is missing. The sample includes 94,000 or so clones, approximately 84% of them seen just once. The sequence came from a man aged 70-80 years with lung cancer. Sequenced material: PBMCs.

CDR3 bases: TGTGCCACCAGTGCCCGGGACAGACCCTACGAGCAGTACTTC. Protein sequence: CATSARDRPYEQYF. The chain employs TRBV24-1 and TRBJ2-7; TRBD1 matches 7 bases. Trimming took 5 bases from V and 2 from J; bases not matched to a gene: 5. The CDR3 has 14 amino acids. The germline V gene has CDR1 KGHDR and CDR2 SFDVKD.